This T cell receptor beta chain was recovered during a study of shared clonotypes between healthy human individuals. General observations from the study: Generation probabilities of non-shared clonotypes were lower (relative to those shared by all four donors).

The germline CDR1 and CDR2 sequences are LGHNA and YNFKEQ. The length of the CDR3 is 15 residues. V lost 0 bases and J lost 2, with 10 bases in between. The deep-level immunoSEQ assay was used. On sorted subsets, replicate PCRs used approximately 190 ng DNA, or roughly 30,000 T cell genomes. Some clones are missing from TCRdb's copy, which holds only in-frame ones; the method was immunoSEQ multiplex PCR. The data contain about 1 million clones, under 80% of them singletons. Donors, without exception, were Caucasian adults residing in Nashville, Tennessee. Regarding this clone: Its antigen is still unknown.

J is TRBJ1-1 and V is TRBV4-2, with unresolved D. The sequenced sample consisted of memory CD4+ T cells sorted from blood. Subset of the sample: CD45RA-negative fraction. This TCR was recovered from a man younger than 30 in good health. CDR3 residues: CASSQETGSNTEAFF. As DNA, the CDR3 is TGTGCCAGCAGCCAAGAAACGGGCAGTAACACTGAAGCTTTCTTT.